This T cell receptor beta chain was observed in a study of cytomegalovirus exposure and HLA in healthy donors. In germline, CDR1 is MNHEY, CDR2 SVGAGI. The CDR3 is 14 residues long. V lost 5 bases, J lost 5 bases, and 4 bases stayed unmatched. The PCR used 60 Vbeta and 13 Jbeta primers. Only in-frame clones appear in the TCRdb table, and some are missing; sequencing was by immunoSEQ multiplex PCR. The repertoire consists of some 120,000 clones, with about three quarters occurring once and the leading ten covering 2% to 3%. The rearrangement joins TRBV6-5 to TRBJ2-1; 9 bases match TRBD1. Specimen: PBMCs. The receptor was derived from a female donor in good health and CMV-seronegative. The CDR3 bases are TGTGCCAGCAGTCTTACAGGGGGCCACAATGAGCAGTTCTTC. Protein: CASSLTGGHNEQFF.